This T cell receptor (beta chain) was sequenced during a study of T cell repertoires in cytomegalovirus infection. Study at large: Based on public TCR beta signatures, there were indications of CMV infection and of a matching HLA type.

For this clonotype: Its specificity is unknown.

Trimming stripped 4 bases from V and 5 bases from J, with 9 bases between. The CDR3 loop spans 14 amino acids. Germline values: CDR1 MNHEY, CDR2 SVGEGT. MiXCR, run by TCRdb on the reads, gives a single entry per CDR3 protein. The table has under 850,000 distinct CDR3 sequences, around a third seen once. This rearrangement joins TRBV6-2 or TRBV6-3 to TRBJ1-6; D may be TRBD1 (5 bases). Sequenced here: cultured PBMCs, sampled from culture after CMV antigen stimulation. The clonotype comes from a human donor in good health (CMV status not recorded). Some clones in this sample may be carry-over from other donors' samples. The CDR3 DNA follows: TGTGCCAGCAGTTGGGGCCTCAATAATTCACCCCTCCACTTT. Its translation: CASSWGLNNSPLHF.